Below are 9 T cell receptor beta chains sequenced from a single sample in a study of T cells in tumors after PD-1 blockade. Here immunoSEQ multiplex PCR was the method, and the copy in TCRdb shows in-frame clones only, minus some. The sample has about 33,000 clones, just under 80% seen once. This specimen consisted of PBMCs, obtained before anti-PD-1 treatment. These TCRs come from a human donor with basal cell carcinoma.

The chain is built from TRBV10-3 and TRBJ2-7, with unresolved D. The ends were cut back, 4 bases at V and 0 bases at J, with 4 bases in the middle. CDR1 and CDR2 (germline): ENHRY, SYGVKD. The CDR3 loop spans 12 amino acids. CDR3 protein: CAISGSSYEQYF. CDR3 nucleotides: TGTGCCATCAGTGGGAGCTCCTACGAGCAGTACTTC.

The CDR3 spells CASSPYLVPNEKLFF. CDR3 DNA sequence: TGTGCCAGCAGCCCTTACTTGGTCCCTAATGAAAAACTGTTTTTT. V is TRBV9 and J is TRBJ1-4; D gene unclear. V lost 4 bases to trimming and J lost 3 bases, with 13 bases between them. In germline, CDR1 is SGDLS, CDR2 YYNGEE. The CDR3 runs 15 residues.

V and J are TRBV7-2 and TRBJ1-1; the D is unclear. The V gene lost 3 bases and the J gene lost 1 base, with 6 bases spanning the gap. The V gene's germline CDR1 is SGHTA and CDR2 FQGNSA. The CDR3 is 13 amino acids. The CDR3 DNA reads as TGTGCCAGCAGCTTCTCCGGGAACACTGAAGCTTTCTTT. It translates to CASSFSGNTEAFF.

This clone turned up a few times. The V call is TRBV6-4, the J call TRBJ2-1, with D possibly TRBD1 on 6 matching bases. The V gene's germline CDR1 is MRHNA and CDR2 SNTAGT. The CDR3 has 17 amino acids. Trimming took off 5 bases at V and 0 bases at J, with 17 bases between the two ends. CDR3 amino acids: CASSLDSPDVSYNEQFF. The CDR3 DNA reads TGTGCCAGCAGTCTGGACAGTCCCGACGTCTCCTACAATGAGCAGTTCTTC.

The genes are TRBV7-3 and TRBJ2-7, with 10 positions matching TRBD1. This CDR3 has 14 amino acids. The junction had 10 bases not matched to a gene; V was cut back by 5 bases and J by 9 bases. CDR1 and CDR2 from the germline V gene are SGHTA and FQGTGA. DNA for the CDR3: TGTGCCAGCAGCCCAGAGGGACAGGGGAAGGGGCAGTACTTC. This sequence encodes CASSPEGQGKGQYF.

J is TRBJ1-3 and V is TRBV5-4; D is unresolved. The CDR3 has 16 residues. The ends were cut back, 4 bases at V and 0 bases at J, with 14 bases in the middle. Germline V CDR1 and CDR2: SGHNT, YYREEE (reference sequence). In DNA form, the CDR3 reads TGTGCCAGCAGCACCAGGACCGAGAGCTCTGGAAACACCATATATTTT. Translation gives CASSTRTESSGNTIYF. The full variable domain, completed using reference TRBV5-4 and TRBJ1-3, is ETGVTQSPTHLIKTRGQQVTLRCSSQSGHNTVSWYQQALGQGPQFIFQYYREEENGRGNFPPRFSGLQFPNYSSELNVNALELDDSALYLCASSTRTESSGNTIYFGEGSWLTVV.

V is TRBV24-1 and J is TRBJ1-1, with 8 bases lining up with TRBD1. V lost 5 bases to trimming and J lost 4 bases; unmatched junction nucleotides: 8. CDR1 and CDR2 from the germline V gene are KGHDR and SFDVKD. This CDR3 is 15 amino acids long. CDR3 nucleotide sequence: TGTGCCACCAGTGGTGTCCAGGGGGCAGGCACTGAAGCTTTCTTT. Translating gives CATSGVQGAGTEAFF.

By frequency in the sample, this clone is medium-sized. This chain uses TRBV2 with TRBJ2-3, with D uncertain. V lost 5 bases and J lost 3, with 3 bases in between. The CDR3 runs 11 residues. Per germline, CDR1 SNHLY and CDR2 FYNNEI. CDR3 protein: CASSNTDTQYF. In DNA form, the CDR3 reads TGTGCCAGCAGTAATACAGATACGCAGTATTTT. Full variable domain (remainder filled in from reference TRBV2 and TRBJ2-3): EPEVTQTPSHQVTQMGQEVILRCVPISNHLYFYWYRQILGQKVEFLVSFYNNEISEKSEIFDDQFSVERPDGSNFTLKIRSTKLEDSAMYFCASSNTDTQYFGPGTRLTVL.

This clone was observed a few times. This rearrangement joins TRBV27 to TRBJ1-2; TRBD1 might be the D (6 bases). This CDR3 spans 14 amino acids. Per the germline V gene, CDR1 is MNHEY and CDR2 is SMNVEV (reference sequence). V shed 3 bases and J shed 7 bases, with 15 bases lying between them. CDR3 protein: CASSFSTGIPGYTF. DNA for the CDR3: TGTGCCAGCAGTTTCTCAACAGGGATTCCTGGCTACACCTTC.